This T cell receptor beta chain was identified in a study of blood T cell repertoires in COVID-19. In the original workflow: Amplified reference gene primers provided the basis for estimating nucleated cell counts. The protocol was immunoSEQ multiplex PCR, while the TCRdb copy is restricted to in-frame clones and leaves out a portion. The DNA gave D and trimming, while V, J and clone size come from that table. The repertoire holds more than 250,000 clones, with approximately 83% as singletons. Participants' own reports of clinical history determined their cohort assignment. Cohort 3 donors were reported recovered after two negative PCRs, clearance, or symptom resolution. Germline CDR1 GTSNPN, CDR2 SVGIG (reference sequence). The CDR3 loop spans 15 amino acids. Trimming pared 3 bases from V and 2 bases from J, leaving 14 bases between.

The source material was PBMCs or T cells enriched from blood (not recorded which). The chain couples TRBV30 to TRBJ1-5, with no clear D. The sequence derives from a man aged 25-45 years who had recovered from COVID-19. The DNA of the CDR3 is TGTGCCTGGAGGTCCCCTGGAGCGGGCAATCAGCCCCAGCATTTT. Its translation: CAWRSPGAGNQPQHF.